This TCR beta chain emerged from a study of technical replicates of blood from a few donors. The germline gives CDR1 LGHNA, CDR2 YNFKEQ. The CDR3 is made up of 14 amino acids. Trimming took off 1 base at V and 5 bases at J, with 11 bases between the two ends. Clones were read by immunoSEQ multiplex PCR, and TCRdb kept only the in-frame ones, dropping some. The sample yields 80,000 to 100,000 clones, approximately 96% seen once. The sequence was obtained from a human donor in good health. Material for sequencing was T cells isolated from PBMCs. The chain combines TRBV4-2 with TRBJ1-1, with D perhaps matching TRBD1 (5 bases). The CDR3 is CASSQVSRVTEAFF. As DNA, the CDR3 is TGTGCCAGCAGCCAAGTCTCCAGGGTTACTGAAGCTTTCTTT.